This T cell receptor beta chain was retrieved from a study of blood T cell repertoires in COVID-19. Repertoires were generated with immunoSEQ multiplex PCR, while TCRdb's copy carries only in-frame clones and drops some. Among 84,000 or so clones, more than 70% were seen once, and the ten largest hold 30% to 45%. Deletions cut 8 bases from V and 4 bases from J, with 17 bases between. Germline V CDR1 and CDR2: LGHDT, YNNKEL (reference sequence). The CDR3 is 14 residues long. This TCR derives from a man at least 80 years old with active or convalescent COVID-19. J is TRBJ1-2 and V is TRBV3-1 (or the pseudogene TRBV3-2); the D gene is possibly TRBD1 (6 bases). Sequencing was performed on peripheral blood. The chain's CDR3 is CASGTLGTSYGYTF. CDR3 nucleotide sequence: TGTGCCAGCGGGACATTGGGCACCTCCTATGGCTACACCTTC.